These 28 T cell receptor beta chains came from one sample sequenced in a study of CD8+ T cells in alopecia areata. After isolation, RNA underwent reverse transcription to generate cDNA as the sequencing template. The data were produced by immunoSEQ multiplex PCR, yet TCRdb's version contains in-frame clones alone and is incomplete. The sample lists around 150,000 clones, around 62% occurring once. Sequenced: CD8+ T cells sorted from blood. Receptor source: a human donor in good health.

This rearrangement joins TRBV11-2 to TRBJ2-1; the D is unclear. The CDR3 runs 10 residues. Germline V CDR1 and CDR2: SGHAT, FQNNGV. The V and J ends lost 7 bases and 9 bases respectively, with 7 bases between them. The CDR3 DNA follows: TGTGCCAGCATGCTTGGTGAGCAGTTCTTC. It specifies CASMLGEQFF. Variable domain in full (rest from reference TRBV11-2 and TRBJ2-1): EAGVAQSPRYKIIEKRQSVAFWCNPISGHATLYWYQQILGQGPKLLIQFQNNGVVDDSQLPKDRFSAERLKGVDSTLKIQPAKLEDSAVYLCASMLGEQFFGPGTRLTVL.

The gene calls are TRBV2 and TRBJ1-1; 7 bases are a match to TRBD1. Per the germline V gene, CDR1 is SNHLY and CDR2 is FYNNEI. This CDR3 contains 15 residues. The J segment lost 2 bases and the V segment lost 6 bases, leaving 9 bases of the junction unmatched. CDR3 amino acids: CASSQTGLQNTEAFF. In nucleotides, the CDR3 is TGTGCCAGCAGCCAGACAGGGCTGCAAAACACTGAAGCTTTCTTT.

The V gene is TRBV19, the J gene TRBJ2-2, with TRBD2 as a possible D gene (5 bases). This CDR3 is built from 12 residues. Germline assignment: CDR1 LNHDA and CDR2 SQIVND (reference sequence). V was trimmed by 7 bases and J by 6 bases, leaving 9 bases between them. CDR3 protein: CASMGGSGELFF. CDR3 DNA: TGTGCCAGTATGGGCGGGTCCGGGGAGCTGTTTTTT.

This rearrangement joins TRBV29-1 to TRBJ2-1, with D hard to call. Deletions cut 1 base from V and 0 bases from J, with 13 bases between. Germline assignment: CDR1 SQVTM and CDR2 ANQGSEA. The CDR3 length is 16 residues. The CDR3 loop reads CSVEGHELASYNEQFF. The DNA for the CDR3 is TGCAGCGTTGAAGGCCATGAGCTTGCCTCCTACAATGAGCAGTTCTTC.

This clone came up a few times. The rearrangement uses TRBV27 and TRBJ1-5, with unresolved D. The germline V and J ends were trimmed by 1 base and 0 bases, with 4 bases remaining between them. CDR1 MNHEY and CDR2 SMNVEV come from the germline V gene (reference sequence). The CDR3 has 14 residues. The CDR3 DNA is TGTGCCAGCAGTTTATTAAGTAGCAATCAGCCCCAGCATTTT. Its translation is CASSLLSSNQPQHF.

The sample holds a few counts of this clone. V usage is TRBV5-1 and J usage is TRBJ2-6; D is perhaps TRBD1 (6 bases). Trimming stripped 4 bases from V and 6 bases from J, with 11 bases between. The CDR3 loop spans 14 amino acids. Germline CDR1 is SGHRS and CDR2 is YFSETQ. The CDR3 DNA reads as TGCGCCAGCAGCGAGGGGGTTTTGGCCAACGTCCTGACTTTC. Protein product: CASSEGVLANVLTF.

This rearrangement joins TRBV6-5 to TRBJ1-4; 10 nucleotides match TRBD1. This CDR3 contains 14 residues. CDR1 and CDR2 from the germline V gene are MNHEY and SVGAGI. V was clipped by 6 bases and J by 7 bases; unmatched bases: 5. The CDR3 DNA reads TGTGCCAGCAGCCCCGACAGGGGGCGTGAAAAACTGTTTTTT. Translation gives CASSPDRGREKLFF.

V is TRBV2 and J is TRBJ2-1; no clear D. This CDR3 region has 14 residues. Germline V gene sequence: CDR1 SNHLY, CDR2 FYNNEI. Between the trimmed V and J ends, which lost 5 bases and 3 bases, there was a span of 11 bases. The CDR3 nucleotides are TGTGCCAGCAGTCCGAACCTTAGCTACAATGAGCAGTTCTTC. Residues: CASSPNLSYNEQFF.

This clone has just a few counts. The V gene is TRBV6-5, the J gene TRBJ2-7, with 9 positions matching TRBD2. Trimming cost V 6 bases and J 2 bases; bases outside gene matches: 5. Germline CDR1 is MNHEY and CDR2 is SVGAGI. This CDR3 spans 14 amino acids. CDR3 sequence: CASRILAGAYEQYF. As DNA, the CDR3 is TGTGCCAGCAGGATATTAGCGGGAGCCTACGAGCAGTACTTC.

V gene TRBV29-1 combines with J gene TRBJ1-2; 9 nucleotides line up with TRBD1. The ends lost 4 bases at V and 4 bases at J; junction bases unmatched: 7. CDR1 and CDR2 (germline): SQVTM, ANQGSEA. This CDR3 is 14 amino acids long. The CDR3 sequence is CSVGGTGPAYGYTF. CDR3 sequence (DNA): TGCAGCGTTGGGGGGACAGGGCCGGCCTATGGCTACACCTTC.

V and J are TRBV9 and TRBJ2-7; D may be TRBD1 (6 bases). CDR1 is SGDLS and CDR2 is YYNGEE in the germline V gene. Between the trimmed V and J ends, which lost 0 bases and 5 bases, there was a span of 15 bases. The CDR3 totals 15 residues. CDR3 residues: CASSVGGGALNEQYF. The CDR3 nucleotides are TGTGCCAGCAGCGTAGGAGGGGGAGCCTTGAACGAGCAGTACTTC.

The chain recombines TRBV27 with TRBJ2-7; no reliable D call. The V end lost 0 bases, the J end lost 3 bases, and 12 bases lay between the germline ends. This CDR3 spans 15 amino acids. Per germline, CDR1 MNHEY and CDR2 SMNVEV (reference sequence). The CDR3 DNA follows: TGTGCCAGCAGTTTATCCCAGCTAGTAGGCTACGAGCAGTACTTC. It yields the protein CASSLSQLVGYEQYF.

This clone was seen a few times. The chain recombines TRBV29-1 with TRBJ2-5, with D hard to call. V was cut by 0 bases and J by 5 bases, with 13 bases left in between. The germline gives CDR1 SQVTM, CDR2 ANQGSEA. The CDR3 runs to 14 residues. The chain's CDR3 is CSVEDLGLAETQYF. CDR3 sequence (DNA): TGCAGCGTTGAAGATCTAGGCCTTGCCGAGACCCAGTACTTC.

V and J are TRBV9 and TRBJ2-7; 10 bases agree with TRBD2. Per the germline V gene, CDR1 is SGDLS and CDR2 is YYNGEE. This CDR3 is 16 amino acids long. J was trimmed by 5 bases and V by 0 bases; bases with no gene match: 8. The CDR3 reads CASSVELAGGRHEQYF. The CDR3, as DNA: TGTGCCAGCAGCGTAGAGTTAGCGGGAGGCCGCCACGAGCAGTACTTC.

The rearrangement uses TRBV20-1 and TRBJ1-1; D gene ambiguous. Trimming stripped 5 bases from V and 5 bases from J, with 9 bases between. Germline loops: CDR1 DFQATT, CDR2 SNEGSKA (reference sequence). CDR3 length equals 11 residues. In nucleotides, the CDR3 is TGCAGTGCTCCCCTGGAAACTGAAGCTTTCTTT. Its translation: CSAPLETEAFF.

CDR3 in amino acids: CASSYSLDQPQHF. As DNA, the CDR3 is TGTGCCAGCAGCTACAGCCTTGATCAGCCCCAGCATTTT. This chain connects TRBV7-8 to TRBJ1-5, with D uncertain. Trimming cost V 4 bases and J 5 bases, with 9 bases left between them. The CDR3 consists of 13 residues. Germline V gives CDR1 SGHVS, CDR2 FQNEAQ.

The V and J genes are TRBV11-2 and TRBJ1-4, with D unresolved. Germline lookup yields CDR1 SGHAT and CDR2 FQNNGV. The CDR3 length is 12 residues. Trimming left V 0 bases short and J 7 bases short, with 3 bases between. The CDR3 DNA is TGTGCCAGCAGCTTAGAGGGTGAAAAACTGTTTTTT. It translates to CASSLEGEKLFF.

Notes on this clone: Mismatch with germline at one junction end may stem from a read error. V and J are TRBV29-1 and TRBJ1-1; D unclear. Germline assignment: CDR1 SQVTM and CDR2 ANQGSEA. The CDR3 totals 8 residues. The CDR3 bases are TGCAGCGCAGGACGGTTTTCCTTT. This encodes CSAGRFSF.

The CDR3 reads CASSAAVFTDTQYF. CDR3 sequence (DNA): TGTGCCAGCAGCGCAGCTGTGTTCACAGATACGCAGTATTTT. This sequence joins TRBV9 and TRBJ2-3; D gene unclear. Germline CDR1 is SGDLS and CDR2 is YYNGEE. This CDR3 comprises 14 residues. Trimming removed 3 bases at V and 2 bases at J, with 10 bases between.

This sequence joins TRBV11-2 and TRBJ2-3; perhaps TRBD2 as D (5 bases). The CDR3 runs to 15 residues. V lost 1 base and J 2 bases, leaving 10 bases between the germline ends. CDR1 is SGHAT and CDR2 is FQNNGV in the germline V gene. This CDR3 reads CASSLGGRATDTQYF. As DNA, the CDR3 is TGTGCCAGCAGCTTAGGCGGGCGGGCCACAGATACGCAGTATTTT.

The chain has TRBV29-1 and TRBJ2-7; 9 nucleotides agree with TRBD1. CDR3 length equals 13 residues. Germline values: CDR1 SQVTM, CDR2 ANQGSEA. V shed 4 bases and J 5 bases; nucleotides not matched to a gene: 6. The CDR3 protein is CSVGGQGLNEQYF. The CDR3 bases are TGCAGCGTTGGGGGACAGGGTTTGAACGAGCAGTACTTC.

The V gene is TRBV29-1, the J gene TRBJ1-2; maybe TRBD1 (5 bases). In germline, CDR1 is SQVTM, CDR2 ANQGSEA. This CDR3 is built from 12 residues. V was cut by 4 bases and J by 4 bases, with 10 bases left in between. DNA for the CDR3: TGCAGCGTTGGGGACGTGGGCTATGGCTACACCTTC. Its protein is CSVGDVGYGYTF. Variable domain in full (rest from reference TRBV29-1 and TRBJ1-2): SAVISQKPSRDICQRGTSLTIQCQVDSQVTMMFWYRQQPGQSLTLIATANQGSEATYESGFVIDKFPISRPNLTFSTLTVSNMSPEDSSIYLCSVGDVGYGYTFGSGTRLTVV.

The chain carries TRBV30 and TRBJ2-1; 8 bases match TRBD2. The CDR3 contains 16 residues. CDR1 is GTSNPN and CDR2 is SVGIG in the germline V gene (reference sequence). The V and J ends lost 4 bases and 4 bases, in that order; junction bases with no gene match: 12. CDR3 loop: CAWKPAGVSYYNEQFF. CDR3 in DNA: TGTGCCTGGAAGCCAGCGGGAGTTTCTTATTACAATGAGCAGTTCTTC.

The chain recombines TRBV19 with TRBJ2-1; no reliable D call. CDR1 is LNHDA and CDR2 is SQIVND in the germline V gene (reference sequence). V lost 8 bases, J lost 10 bases, and 12 bases lay in between. The length of the CDR3 is 11 residues. The CDR3 DNA is TGTGCCAGTTCTGGGCCCTACGAGCAGTTCTTC. Translating gives CASSGPYEQFF.

The chain carries TRBV6-1 and TRBJ2-7; D not certain. The germline V and J ends were trimmed by 1 base and 0 bases, with 13 bases remaining between them. Germline loops: CDR1 MNHNS, CDR2 SASEGT. This CDR3 region has 16 residues. CDR3 loop: CASSEGSTQNSYEQYF. In DNA form, the CDR3 reads TGTGCCAGCAGTGAAGGCTCGACACAGAACTCCTACGAGCAGTACTTC.

J is TRBJ2-7 and V is TRBV25-1; no clear D gene. CDR3 length: 13 residues. Germline values: CDR1 MGHDK, CDR2 SYGVNS. Trimming removed 6 bases at V and 2 bases at J, with 11 bases between. CDR3 sequence: CASSPGIAYEQYF. As DNA, the CDR3 is TGTGCCAGCAGCCCAGGAATAGCCTACGAGCAGTACTTC.

The rearrangement joins TRBV30 to TRBJ2-3, with 9 bases lining up with TRBD2. Germline CDR1 and CDR2: GTSNPN and SVGIG (reference sequence). The CDR3 totals 17 residues. With V trimmed by 0 bases and J by 0 bases, 7 bases remained unmatched. The CDR3 coding sequence is TGTGCCTGGAGTGTAGCGGCTAGCGGGATTAGCACAGATACGCAGTATTTT. Protein: CAWSVAASGISTDTQYF.

The rearrangement joins TRBV19 to TRBJ1-1; D is undetermined. Germline lookup yields CDR1 LNHDA and CDR2 SQIVND (reference sequence). The CDR3 spans 12 residues. Trimming stripped 8 bases from V and 0 bases from J, with 7 bases between. The CDR3 DNA is TGTGCCAGTGACGGGGTGAACACTGAAGCTTTCTTT. The encoded protein is CASDGVNTEAFF.